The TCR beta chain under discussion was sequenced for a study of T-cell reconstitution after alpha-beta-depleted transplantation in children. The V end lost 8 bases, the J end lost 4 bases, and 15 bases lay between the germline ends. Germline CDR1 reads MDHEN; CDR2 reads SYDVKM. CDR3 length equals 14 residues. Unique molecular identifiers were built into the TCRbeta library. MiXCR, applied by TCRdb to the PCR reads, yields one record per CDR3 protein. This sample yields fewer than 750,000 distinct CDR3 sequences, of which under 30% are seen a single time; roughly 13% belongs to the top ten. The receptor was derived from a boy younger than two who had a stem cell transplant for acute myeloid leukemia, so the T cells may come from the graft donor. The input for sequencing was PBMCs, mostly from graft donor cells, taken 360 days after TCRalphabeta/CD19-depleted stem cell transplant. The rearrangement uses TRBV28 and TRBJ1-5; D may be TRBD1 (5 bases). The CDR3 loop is CASRGEHENQPQHF. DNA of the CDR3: TGTGCCAGCCGAGGGGAACATGAAAATCAGCCCCAGCATTTT.